This T cell receptor (beta chain) was sequenced in a study of HIV-infected children after antiretroviral therapy interruption. Study results and limitations: By the end of treatment interruption, naive CD4+ clonality (Gini) increased.

Documented treatment: PENTA 11 planned treatment interruption arm or continuous ART arm. Cryopreserved PBMC samples required at least 5 million viable cells. A 3' RACE protocol on RNA, with unique molecular identifiers, produced the TCR library. TCRdb reprocessed the 3' RACE reads with MiXCR, giving one entry per CDR3 protein. The table shows some 51,000 distinct CDR3 sequences, with about 4.3% occurring only once. CDR3 length equals 14 residues. In germline, CDR1 is SGHRS, CDR2 YFSETQ. The V end was cut by 4 bases, the J end by 8 bases, with 18 bases between. This clonotype was picked up many times. Its target is not known.

This clonotype was obtained from a pool of human donors with HIV. This sequence joins TRBV5-1 and TRBJ1-2; D is uncertain. Sequencing used CD45RA+ CD4+ T cells from PBMCs, pooled from several time points, obtained from a donor given antiretroviral therapy, either interrupted or continuous. Subset noted: naive CD4+ CD45RA+ CD45RO- T cells. The chain's CDR3 is CASSSSGSSMGYTF. The CDR3 bases are TGCGCCAGCAGCAGTTCAGGCTCATCTATGGGCTACACCTTC.